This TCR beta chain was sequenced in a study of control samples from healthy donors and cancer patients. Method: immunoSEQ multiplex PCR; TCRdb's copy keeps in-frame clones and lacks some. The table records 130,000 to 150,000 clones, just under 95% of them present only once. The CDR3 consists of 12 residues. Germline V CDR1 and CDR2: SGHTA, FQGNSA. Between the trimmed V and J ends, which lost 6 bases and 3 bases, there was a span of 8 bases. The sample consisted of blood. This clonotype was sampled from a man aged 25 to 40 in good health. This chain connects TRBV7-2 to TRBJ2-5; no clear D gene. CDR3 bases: TGTGCCAGCAGGCGGAGCGAAGAGACCCAGTACTTC. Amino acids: CASRRSEETQYF.